The TCR beta chain under discussion was sequenced for a study of control samples from healthy donors and cancer patients. The length of the CDR3 is 13 residues. Per germline, CDR1 MNHNS and CDR2 SASEGT. Trimming pared 1 base from V and 6 bases from J, leaving 9 bases between. Clones were sequenced by immunoSEQ multiplex PCR, and TCRdb holds only the in-frame ones, with some missing. The repertoire holds roughly 100,000 clones, with 92% as singletons. The chain has TRBV6-1 and TRBJ1-1, with D maybe TRBD1 (6 bases). Sequenced sample: blood. This sequence was found in a human donor in good health. The donor label of this sample is uncertain. CDR3 sequence: CASSEVRGPEAFF. Here the CDR3 DNA reads TGTGCCAGCAGTGAAGTGCGGGGGCCTGAAGCTTTCTTT.